Listed here is a single T cell receptor (beta chain). The source of the sample is a study of blood T cell repertoires in COVID-19. Study details: COVID-19 samples collected from the United States, Italy and Spain covered acute and convalescent phases. T cells, B-cell-depleted T cells, or PBMCs supplied cDNA or gDNA.

Authors' processing steps: Nucleated cell counts were estimated from reference gene primer amplification. The protocol was immunoSEQ multiplex PCR, while the TCRdb copy is restricted to in-frame clones and leaves out a portion. The V and J calls and clone size are taken from that table; D and trimming were inferred from the DNA. The sample has fewer than 40,000 clones; about 89% are singletons. V was clipped by 4 bases and J by 5 bases; unmatched bases: 7. Per germline, CDR1 SQVTM and CDR2 ANQGSEA. The CDR3 is made up of 14 amino acids. The sequence derives from a woman in her forties with active or convalescent COVID-19. Specimen: peripheral blood. The V call is TRBV29-1, the J call TRBJ2-5, with 10 bases that match TRBD2. For the CDR3, the DNA is TGCAGCGTTGTGCTAGCGGGGGAGGTGGAGACCCAGTACTTC. It codes for CSVVLAGEVETQYF. Combining the CDR3 with reference TRBV29-1 and TRBJ2-5 gives the whole variable domain SAVISQKPSRDICQRGTSLTIQCQVDSQVTMMFWYRQQPGQSLTLIATANQGSEATYESGFVIDKFPISRPNLTFSTLTVSNMSPEDSSIYLCSVVLAGEVETQYFGPGTRLLVL.